The sequence of this TCR beta chain was determined in a study of cytomegalovirus exposure and HLA in healthy donors. 13 Jbeta primers and 60 Vbeta primers were used for the PCR. The repertoire was sequenced with immunoSEQ multiplex PCR; TCRdb's copy has only in-frame clones and lacks some. Among under 65,000 clones, more than 70% were seen once, and the ten largest hold approximately 3%. The germline gives CDR1 LGHNA, CDR2 YNFKEQ. The CDR3 runs 16 residues. Trimming removed 1 base from V and 0 bases from J, with 13 bases in between. This chain joins TRBV4-2 and TRBJ2-7, with TRBD2 as a possible D gene (7 bases). Material for sequencing was PBMCs. The sequence derives from a young woman in good health and CMV-seronegative. This CDR3 reads CASSQGEGDSSYEQYF. The CDR3 bases are TGTGCCAGCAGCCAAGGGGAGGGGGACTCCTCCTACGAGCAGTACTTC.